The 24 T cell receptor beta chains in this list originate from one sample, sequenced in a study of blood T cell repertoires in COVID-19. Profiling relied on immunoSEQ multiplex PCR, and the TCRdb table lists in-frame clones only, not all of them. The sample lists fewer than 100,000 clones, around 90% occurring once. The sample taken for sequencing was peripheral blood. The receptors originated from a human donor in a cohort sampled during active COVID-19.

In this sample, this clone turned up a few times. The gene calls are TRBV10-3 and TRBJ1-1; D unclear. Germline V CDR1 and CDR2: ENHRY, SYGVKD. The CDR3 has 16 residues. V was shortened by 3 bases and J by 3 bases, with 17 bases between the two germline ends. Written as DNA, the CDR3 is TGTGCCATCAGTGAATTCCCGTTGCGGGCCGACACTGAAGCTTTCTTT. This codes for CAISEFPLRADTEAFF.

Only one count was recorded for this clone. The J gene is TRBJ1-4, the V gene TRBV7-9, with TRBD1 matching 11 bases. The CDR3 runs 14 residues. The trim removed 3 bases at V and 7 bases at J, leaving 1 base unmatched. Germline-derived CDR1 and CDR2 are SEHNR and FQNEAQ (reference sequence). The CDR3 loop is CASSLDRGREKLFF. CDR3 sequence (DNA): TGTGCCAGCAGCTTGGACAGGGGGCGTGAAAAACTGTTTTTT.

V gene TRBV30 combines with J gene TRBJ2-1; TRBD2 matches 9 bases. Trimming removed 3 bases from V and 2 bases from J; junction bases left unmatched: 11. In germline, CDR1 is GTSNPN, CDR2 SVGIG (reference sequence). The CDR3 contains 17 residues. Here the CDR3 DNA reads TGTGCCTGGAGCCCCCGAAGACTAGCGGTAACCTACAATGAGCAGTTCTTC. It is translated as CAWSPRRLAVTYNEQFF. The variable domain in full, with the rest retrieved from reference TRBV30 and TRBJ2-1, is SQTIHQWPATLVQPVGSPLSLECTVEGTSNPNLYWYRQAAGRGLQLLFYSVGIGQISSEVPQNLSASRPQDRQFILSSKKLLLSDSGFYLCAWSPRRLAVTYNEQFFGPGTRLTVL.

The J gene is TRBJ1-1, the V gene TRBV10-3, with TRBD1 identical over 8 bases. Per the germline V gene, CDR1 is ENHRY and CDR2 is SYGVKD. Trimming took 4 bases from V and 10 from J; bases not matched to a gene: 5. The CDR3 is made up of 12 amino acids. This CDR3 reads CAISGQGKGAFF. CDR3 bases: TGTGCCATCAGTGGACAGGGGAAGGGAGCTTTCTTT.

The chain employs TRBV6-2 or TRBV6-3 and TRBJ2-7; 8 positions match TRBD1. The ends lost 0 bases at V and 3 bases at J; junction bases unmatched: 13. Germline V gives CDR1 MNHEY, CDR2 SVGEGT. This CDR3 contains 18 residues. The CDR3 loop reads CASSYSLTGVSNIYEQYF. In DNA, the CDR3 is TGTGCCAGCAGTTACTCGCTGACAGGGGTGTCTAATATCTACGAGCAGTACTTC.

V is TRBV5-4 and J is TRBJ2-6; weak D call: TRBD2 (5 bases). In germline, CDR1 is SGHNT, CDR2 YYREEE (reference sequence). V was clipped by 4 bases and J by 0 bases, with 5 bases between them. This CDR3 has 14 residues. CDR3 coding DNA: TGTGCCAGCAGCCGGGACTCTGGGGCCAACGTCCTGACTTTC. It yields the protein CASSRDSGANVLTF. Based on the CDR3 plus reference TRBV5-4 and TRBJ2-6, the full variable domain is ETGVTQSPTHLIKTRGQQVTLRCSSQSGHNTVSWYQQALGQGPQFIFQYYREEENGRGNFPPRFSGLQFPNYSSELNVNALELDDSALYLCASSRDSGANVLTFGAGSRLTVL.

This chain joins TRBV18 and TRBJ2-5, with TRBD2 matching 9 bases. CDR3 size: 14 residues. CDR1 and CDR2 (germline): KGHSH, LQKENI. The V gene end was trimmed by 3 bases and the J gene end by 4 bases; junction bases not matched to a gene: 3. The CDR3 is CASSPETSGETQYF. CDR3 bases: TGTGCCAGCTCACCGGAGACTAGCGGAGAGACCCAGTACTTC.

The chain recombines TRBV3-1 (or the pseudogene TRBV3-2) with TRBJ2-7, with 15 bases fitting TRBD2. The CDR3 covers 18 residues. With V trimmed by 4 bases and J by 3 bases, 10 bases remained unmatched. Germline lookup yields CDR1 LGHDT and CDR2 YNNKEL (reference sequence). CDR3 bases: TGTGCCAGCAGCCCGTGGACTAGCGGGAGGGTTGAAGACTACGAGCAGTACTTC. Encoded protein: CASSPWTSGRVEDYEQYF.

The chain combines TRBV5-4 with TRBJ2-2, with 10 bases matching TRBD1. The CDR3 has 15 residues. J was trimmed by 7 bases and V by 4 bases; bases with no gene match: 7. Per the germline V gene, CDR1 is SGHNT and CDR2 is YYREEE (reference sequence). The CDR3 DNA sequence: TGTGCCAGCAGCCCAAGACAGGGGGCGGGCGGGGAGCTGTTTTTT. Translated: CASSPRQGAGGELFF. The whole variable domain, remainder taken from reference TRBV5-4 and TRBJ2-2, is ETGVTQSPTHLIKTRGQQVTLRCSSQSGHNTVSWYQQALGQGPQFIFQYYREEENGRGNFPPRFSGLQFPNYSSELNVNALELDDSALYLCASSPRQGAGGELFFGEGSRLTVL.

The CDR3 DNA sequence: TGTGCCAGCAGCTTAAAACTCGGGACAGGGAGAAGAGAAAAACTGTTTTTT. Translated, it gives CASSLKLGTGRREKLFF. The gene calls are TRBV7-8 and TRBJ1-4, with 9 bases matching TRBD1. V gave up 2 bases and J gave up 8 bases; unmatched junction bases: 12. Germline CDR1 reads SGHVS; CDR2 reads FQNEAQ. This CDR3 comprises 17 residues.

The V and J genes are TRBV7-7 and TRBJ2-2; 10 nucleotides agree with TRBD2. Looked up from germline, CDR1 is SSHAT and CDR2 is FNYEAQ (reference sequence). The V and J ends lost 1 base and 5 bases, in that order; junction bases with no gene match: 4. The CDR3 runs to 16 residues. The CDR3 protein is CASSLESGGATGELFF. The CDR3, as DNA: TGTGCCAGCAGCTTAGAGAGCGGGGGGGCAACCGGGGAGCTGTTTTTT.

This sequence joins TRBV7-2 and TRBJ2-3; 8 bases map to TRBD2. Germline V gene lookup returns CDR1 SGHTA and CDR2 FQGNSA. The ends lost 1 base at V and 4 bases at J; junction bases unmatched: 10. CDR3 length equals 17 residues. The CDR3 DNA sequence: TGTGCCAGCAGCTTAGGCCCTTTCGGGAGGGATTCAGATACGCAGTATTTT. Translation: CASSLGPFGRDSDTQYF.

This clone occurred once. The CDR3 protein is CASSSGGGLAGGLEQYF. CDR3 sequence (DNA): TGTGCCAGCAGCTCCGGGGGGGGACTAGCGGGAGGTCTTGAGCAGTACTTC. This chain connects TRBV11-3 to TRBJ2-7; TRBD2 matches at 15 bases. V dropped 4 bases and J dropped 7; count of bases not matched to a gene: 11. The germline CDR1 and CDR2 sequences are SGHNT and YENEEA. CDR3 size: 17 residues.

This chain uses TRBV4-2 with TRBJ2-1; tentatively, D is TRBD1 (5 bases). Germline V lookup: CDR1 LGHNA, CDR2 YNFKEQ. The V gene lost 0 bases and the J gene lost 1 base, with 7 bases spanning the gap. CDR3 length: 15 amino acids. CDR3 bases: TGTGCCAGCAGCCAAGACAGGGCGTCCTACAATGAGCAGTTCTTC. Its protein is CASSQDRASYNEQFF.

The gene calls are TRBV7-2 and TRBJ2-7; TRBD2 agrees at 8 bases. Per germline, CDR1 SGHTA and CDR2 FQGNSA. The junction had 0 bases not matched to a gene; V was cut back by 2 bases and J by 0 bases. The CDR3 consists of 14 residues. CDR3 DNA: TGTGCCAGCAGCTTACTAGCGGGCTCCTACGAGCAGTACTTC. This gives the protein CASSLLAGSYEQYF.

The chain is built from TRBV25-1 and TRBJ2-3, with TRBD2 matching 9 bases. Germline CDR1 reads MGHDK; CDR2 reads SYGVNS. V dropped 6 bases and J dropped 4; count of bases not matched to a gene: 5. The length of the CDR3 is 14 residues. The CDR3 DNA reads TGTGCCAGCAGGAAGGCGGGGGGGTCAGATACGCAGTATTTT. Its protein is CASRKAGGSDTQYF. The full variable domain, with the rest looked up from reference TRBV25-1 and TRBJ2-3, is EADIYQTPRYLVIGTGKKITLECSQTMGHDKMYWYQQDPGMELHLIHYSYGVNSTEKGDLSSESTVSRIRTEHFPLTLESARPSHTSQYLCASRKAGGSDTQYFGPGTRLTVL.

The chain has TRBV7-2 and TRBJ2-5; 9 positions agree with TRBD2. Germline trimming cut 5 bases from V and 1 base from J; bases unmatched to any gene: 14. Germline V lookup: CDR1 SGHTA, CDR2 FQGNSA. The CDR3 extends over 18 amino acids. Here the CDR3 DNA reads TGTGCCAGCAGCGTTTCCCTCTCTAGCGGGATTCGCCAAGAGACCCAGTACTTC. Translating gives CASSVSLSSGIRQETQYF.

This chain connects TRBV29-1 to TRBJ1-2; 7 bases align to TRBD1. The CDR3 contains 12 residues. CDR1 is SQVTM and CDR2 is ANQGSEA in the germline V gene. Trimming cost V 7 bases and J 4 bases; bases outside gene matches: 6. In nucleotides, the CDR3 is TGCAGCGCCCGACAGGGCGGCTATGGCTACACCTTC. Amino acids: CSARQGGYGYTF. The variable domain in full, completed from reference TRBV29-1 and TRBJ1-2, reads SAVISQKPSRDICQRGTSLTIQCQVDSQVTMMFWYRQQPGQSLTLIATANQGSEATYESGFVIDKFPISRPNLTFSTLTVSNMSPEDSSIYLCSARQGGYGYTFGSGTRLTVV.

The V call is TRBV28, the J call TRBJ1-4; TRBD1 aligns across 7 bases. Germline CDR1 reads MDHEN; CDR2 reads SYDVKM. The CDR3 runs 17 residues. The junction had 12 bases not matched to a gene; V was cut back by 7 bases and J by 1 base. This CDR3 reads CASKGQVPDVTNEKLFF. The CDR3 DNA is TGTGCCAGCAAAGGACAGGTTCCCGACGTAACTAATGAAAAACTGTTTTTT.

The DNA for the CDR3 is TGTGCCAGTACCCTACCGGGGGGAAACACCATATATTTT. This codes for CASTLPGGNTIYF. The chain recombines TRBV19 with TRBJ1-3; D not resolved. Germline V gives CDR1 LNHDA, CDR2 SQIVND (reference sequence). The CDR3 has 13 amino acids. The V and J ends lost 7 bases and 4 bases respectively, with 11 bases between them.

The V call is TRBV3-1 (or the pseudogene TRBV3-2), the J call TRBJ2-7; D is unclear. Per the germline V gene, CDR1 is LGHDT and CDR2 is YNNKEL (reference sequence). The CDR3 is 14 amino acids. V was cut by 1 base and J by 13 bases, with 20 bases left in between. The CDR3 coding sequence is TGTGCCAGCAGCCAAGGTTATCAGACACGATCGGTATACTTC. As protein: CASSQGYQTRSVYF.

The J gene is TRBJ2-2, the V gene TRBV4-3; D uncertain. CDR3 size: 15 residues. The V and J ends lost 0 bases and 4 bases respectively, with 9 bases between them. CDR1 and CDR2 (germline): LGHNA, YSLEER. The CDR3 sequence: CASSQDGSVTGELFF. CDR3 DNA: TGCGCCAGCAGCCAAGACGGAAGCGTCACCGGGGAGCTGTTTTTT.

The chain has TRBV7-3 and TRBJ2-1; 7 bases match TRBD2. There are 16 residues in the CDR3. Trimming removed 2 bases from V and 3 bases from J; junction bases left unmatched: 7. Per germline, CDR1 SGHTA and CDR2 FQGTGA. CDR3 sequence: CASSLSLAASYNEQFF. The CDR3 coding sequence is TGTGCCAGCAGCTTATCCCTAGCGGCTAGCTACAATGAGCAGTTCTTC.

The J gene is TRBJ1-2, the V gene TRBV9; 7 nucleotides line up with TRBD1. Trimming cost V 0 bases and J 4 bases; bases outside gene matches: 12. CDR1 SGDLS and CDR2 YYNGEE come from the germline V gene. The CDR3 is 17 residues long. This CDR3 reads CASSVGREGANFYGYTF. In DNA, the CDR3 is TGTGCCAGCAGCGTAGGTCGAGAGGGGGCAAATTTCTATGGCTACACCTTC.